The present entry profiles one T cell receptor beta chain with its context. Recruited during active infection, patients (from Seattle) were subsequently followed longitudinally. This sample was included in a study of blood T cell repertoires in COVID-19. Study as a whole: Collection of acute and convalescent COVID-19 samples took place in the United States, Italy and Spain. PBMCs, B-cell-depleted T cells, or T cells provided the cDNA or gDNA that made up the material.

As handled by the study authors: The authors estimated nucleated cell counts from reference gene primer amplification. Clones were read by immunoSEQ multiplex PCR, and TCRdb kept only the in-frame ones, dropping some. The V and J calls and the clone size are those of that table, but D and trimming were determined from the DNA. This sample has 150,000 to 200,000 clones, with approximately 95% found just once. V shed 6 bases and J shed 1 base, with 18 bases lying between them. CDR1 is MDHEN, CDR2 SYDVKM, per germline. The CDR3 spans 16 residues. The V and J genes are TRBV28 and TRBJ1-2; D might be TRBD1 (6 bases). This TCR came from a woman between 55 and 75 years old with COVID-19, enrolled during active disease. The material sequenced was peripheral blood. CDR3: CASRATGSARNYGYTF. The CDR3 nucleotides are TGTGCCAGCAGAGCTACAGGGTCGGCTCGTAACTATGGCTACACCTTC.